This T cell receptor (beta chain) is drawn from a study of control samples from healthy donors and cancer patients. Generated by immunoSEQ multiplex PCR, the TCRdb table keeps only in-frame clones and is missing some. Among around 68,000 clones listed, more than 75% were seen once. Sample: blood. The TCR originated in a man aged 50 or older in good health.

The CDR3 loop is CASSLGQGGYNEQFF. In DNA form, the CDR3 reads TGTGCCAGCAGTTTAGGCCAGGGAGGCTACAATGAGCAGTTCTTC. The chain couples TRBV28 to TRBJ2-1; weak D call: TRBD2 (6 bases). The V end was cut by 2 bases, the J end by 3 bases, with 11 bases between. This CDR3 region has 15 residues. The germline gives CDR1 MDHEN, CDR2 SYDVKM.